This is a list of T cell receptor beta chains from one sample in a study of T-cell reconstitution after alpha-beta-depleted transplantation in children. TCRdb used MiXCR to reprocess the PCR reads, holding one entry per CDR3 protein. The sample has around 15,000 distinct CDR3 sequences; under 6.5% are singletons. This specimen consisted of PBMCs, obtained before TCRalphabeta/CD19-depleted stem cell transplant. The receptors come from a boy aged 10-17 years with acute lymphoblastic leukemia, due to receive a stem cell transplant. CDR3s include the opening cysteine and the closing phenylalanine or tryptophan. D genes are given only for firm matches. Clone size is given as once, few or many counts, or a class when the clone is expanded.

abundance	d_gene	v_gene	j_gene	CDR3aa	CDR3nt
many	TRBD2	TRBV7-6	TRBJ2-7	CASSVTSGSYEQYF	TGTGCCAGCAGCGTGACTAGCGGGAGCTACGAGCAGTACTTC
many	NA	TRBV24-1	TRBJ2-3	CATSDPSRANTDTQYF	TGTGCCACCAGTGATCCTAGCAGAGCAAACACAGATACGCAGTATTTT
many	NA	TRBV5-1	TRBJ1-6	CASSLAWQENSPLHF	TGCGCCAGCAGCTTGGCGTGGCAGGAAAATTCACCCCTCCACTTT
many	NA	TRBV12-3/TRBV12-4	TRBJ2-7	CASSSSPPEYEQYF	TGTGCCAGCAGCTCCTCTCCTCCTGAATACGAGCAGTACTTC
many	NA	TRBV4-1	TRBJ2-3	CASSLLGGNTQYF	TGCGCCAGCAGCCTACTAGGGGGGAATACGCAGTATTTT
medium-sized	NA	TRBV28	TRBJ1-4	CASSFTGWATNEKLFF	TGTGCCAGCAGTTTTACTGGCTGGGCAACTAATGAAAAACTGTTTTTT
many	TRBD2	TRBV6-4	TRBJ2-5	CASSATSGSQETQYF	TGTGCCAGCAGTGCGACTAGCGGGTCTCAAGAGACCCAGTACTTC
many	TRBD2	TRBV18	TRBJ2-3	CASSPPFTSVENTQYF	TGTGCCAGCTCACCACCCTTTACTAGCGTAGAGAATACGCAGTATTTT
many	NA	TRBV6-1	TRBJ2-1	CASSEEGLPNNEQFF	TGTGCCAGCAGTGAAGAAGGACTACCTAACAATGAGCAGTTCTTC
many	TRBD2	TRBV12-3/TRBV12-4	TRBJ2-7	CASSLSGLADEQYF	TGTGCCAGCAGTTTGTCGGGACTAGCCGACGAGCAGTACTTC
many	NA	TRBV2	TRBJ1-1	CASALGVDPEAFF	TGTGCCAGCGCCTTAGGGGTAGACCCTGAAGCTTTCTTT
medium-sized	TRBD1	TRBV10-3	TRBJ2-7	CAISEAGGGQYF	TGTGCCATCAGTGAGGCAGGGGGCGGGCAGTACTTC
medium-sized	TRBD2	TRBV11-2	TRBJ2-1	CASSVRTSGSGNEQFF	TGTGCCAGCAGCGTACGGACTAGCGGGAGTGGTAATGAGCAGTTCTTC
many	TRBD1	TRBV20-1	TRBJ1-3	CSASDRGVGNTIYF	TGCAGTGCCTCCGACAGGGGTGTAGGAAACACCATATATTTT
medium-sized	NA	TRBV27	TRBJ2-5	CASSLSSWGPGETQYF	TGTGCCAGCAGTTTAAGTAGTTGGGGCCCAGGAGAGACCCAGTACTTC
many	TRBD1	TRBV6-1	TRBJ2-1	CASSEDRAMSVEQFF	TGTGCCAGCAGTGAGGACAGGGCAATGTCGGTTGAGCAGTTCTTC
many	TRBD1	TRBV28	TRBJ2-7	CASSLRGGAYSEQYF	TGTGCCAGCAGTTTACGAGGGGGCGCTTACTCCGAGCAGTACTTC
many	TRBD1	TRBV29-1	TRBJ1-1	CSVDPTGITEAFF	TGCAGCGTTGACCCGACAGGGATCACTGAAGCTTTCTTT
many	NA	TRBV6-1	TRBJ2-7	CASSEGPSYEQYF	TGTGCCAGCAGTGAAGGACCTTCCTACGAGCAGTACTTC
many	TRBD1	TRBV7-9	TRBJ1-6	CASSLTGVNSPLHF	TGTGCCAGCAGCCTGACAGGGGTAAATTCACCCCTCCACTTT
many	NA	TRBV9	TRBJ2-2	CASSVRLNTGELFF	TGTGCCAGCAGCGTCCGCCTGAACACCGGGGAGCTGTTTTTT